The entry that follows covers one T cell receptor (beta chain) sequence. The sample originates from a study of blood T cell repertoires in COVID-19. Study in general: Samples taken during acute and convalescent COVID-19 were collected in the United States, Italy and Spain. T cells, B-cell-depleted T cells, or PBMCs supplied cDNA or gDNA.

Study members were between 18 and 89 years old and lived in approximately 25 US regions. In Cohort 3, a recovered donor had either two negative PCRs, clearance, or symptom resolution. This CDR3 has 14 amino acids. Unmatched junction bases numbered 5, after V lost 1 base and J lost 7 bases. The V gene's germline CDR1 is GTSNPN and CDR2 SVGIG (reference sequence). Using immunoSEQ multiplex PCR, the repertoire was profiled, and TCRdb retains in-frame clones only, with some absent. The table has a few hundred thousand clones, 70% to 85% seen once. The chain links TRBV30 to TRBJ2-7, with TRBD1 matching 12 bases. This receptor was obtained from a woman in her sixties who had recovered from COVID-19. The sequencing sample was made of PBMCs or T cells enriched from blood (not recorded which). This CDR3 is CAWSAGQGAREQYF. CDR3 nucleotides: TGTGCCTGGAGTGCGGGACAGGGGGCGAGAGAGCAGTACTTC.